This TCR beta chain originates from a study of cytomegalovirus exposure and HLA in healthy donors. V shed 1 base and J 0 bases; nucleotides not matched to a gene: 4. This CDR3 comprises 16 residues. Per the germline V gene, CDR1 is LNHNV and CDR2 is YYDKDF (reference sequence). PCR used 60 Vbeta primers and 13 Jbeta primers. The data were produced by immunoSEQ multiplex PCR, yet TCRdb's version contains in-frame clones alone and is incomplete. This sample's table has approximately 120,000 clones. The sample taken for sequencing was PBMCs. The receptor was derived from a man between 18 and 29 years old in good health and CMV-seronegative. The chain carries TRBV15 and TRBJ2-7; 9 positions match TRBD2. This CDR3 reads CATSRGLAEISYEQYF. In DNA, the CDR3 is TGTGCCACCAGCAGAGGACTAGCGGAAATCTCCTACGAGCAGTACTTC.